The 14 T cell receptor beta chains reported below all come from one sample, sequenced in a study of blood T cells in healthy people across ages. For the second PCR, which ran for about 7 to 11 cycles, a sample-barcoded 5' primer and a J-beta primer mix were used. Each CDR3 protein gets one entry after TCRdb re-called the 5' RACE reads with MiXCR. The sample has some 670,000 distinct CDR3 sequences; 52% are singletons. Sample: blood. The source of these receptors is an elderly woman in good health.

This clonotype was counted between two and nine times. The CDR3 bases are TGTGCCAGCAGTTTCGGGAAGAATTCACCCCTCCACTTT. It specifies CASSFGKNSPLHF. The chain links TRBV12-3 or TRBV12-4 to TRBJ1-6; no reliable D call. V dropped 3 bases and J dropped 7 bases, with 7 bases sitting between them. This CDR3 is built from 13 residues.

This chain connects TRBV5-1 to TRBJ2-5; TRBD1 agrees at 7 bases. The V segment lost 3 bases and the J segment 5 bases; nucleotides outside the gene matches: 7. From germline, CDR1 is SGHRS and CDR2 YFSETQ. The CDR3 has 14 residues. The CDR3 region has the DNA TGCGCCAGCAGCTCACAGGGGCAAGGGGAGACCCAGTACTTC. Translated, it gives CASSSQGQGETQYF.

This clonotype was counted a single time. CDR3 DNA sequence: TGCAGTGCTAGACCGTCGACTAGCGGAAGGAACAATGAGCAGTTCTTC. It specifies CSARPSTSGRNNEQFF. The chain is built from TRBV20-1 and TRBJ2-1; TRBD2 aligns across 9 bases. Germline assignment: CDR1 DFQATT and CDR2 SNEGSKA (reference sequence). V was clipped by 2 bases and J by 5 bases; unmatched bases: 10. The CDR3 length is 16 residues.

This clonotype was detected many times. The chain carries TRBV7-9 and TRBJ2-3; TRBD2 is a possible D gene (6 bases). CDR3 length: 15 residues. Trimming stripped 4 bases from V and 0 bases from J, with 11 bases between. Germline lookup yields CDR1 SEHNR and CDR2 FQNEAQ (reference sequence). In DNA, the CDR3 is TGTGCCAGCAGCTCCGGACTATTCAGCACAGATACGCAGTATTTT. Protein product: CASSSGLFSTDTQYF.

V and J are TRBV2 and TRBJ2-3; 9 bases are shared with TRBD2. V dropped 4 bases and J dropped 2; count of bases not matched to a gene: 4. This CDR3 contains 15 residues. Germline CDR1 reads SNHLY; CDR2 reads FYNNEI. CDR3 nucleotide sequence: TGTGCCAGCAGTGCCGGGACTAGCCACACAGATACGCAGTATTTT. Its protein is CASSAGTSHTDTQYF.

The V call is TRBV28, the J call TRBJ2-1; D ambiguous. Germline V gene data show CDR1 as MDHEN and CDR2 as SYDVKM. The V end was cut by 5 bases, the J end by 8 bases, with 7 bases between. This CDR3 region has 11 residues. This CDR3 reads CASSQLDEQFF. The CDR3 bases are TGTGCCAGCAGTCAGTTGGATGAGCAGTTCTTC. Full variable domain (missing parts from reference TRBV28 and TRBJ2-1): DVKVTQSSRYLVKRTGEKVFLECVQDMDHENMFWYRQDPGLGLRLIYFSYDVKMKEKGDIPEGYSVSREKKERFSLILESASTNQTSMYLCASSQLDEQFFGPGTRLTVL.

This clonotype has a count of ten or more. The rearrangement links TRBV9 to TRBJ1-1, with a possible D match to TRBD1 (6 bases). The CDR3 sequence is 14 residues long. Per the germline V gene, CDR1 is SGDLS and CDR2 is YYNGEE. V was clipped by 3 bases and J by 1 base, with 10 bases between them. The CDR3 protein is CASSGRGSNTEAFF. CDR3 DNA: TGTGCCAGCAGCGGCAGGGGTTCGAACACTGAAGCTTTCTTT. The complete variable domain, with remaining parts taken from reference TRBV9 and TRBJ1-1, reads DSGVTQTPKHLITATGQRVTLRCSPRSGDLSVYWYQQSLDQGLQFLIQYYNGEERAKGNILERFSAQQFPDLHSELNLSSLELGDSALYFCASSGRGSNTEAFFGQGTRLTVV.

This clonotype was recorded at least ten times. The rearrangement links TRBV4-2 to TRBJ1-2; TRBD1 matches 7 bases. The ends lost 1 base at V and 8 bases at J; junction bases unmatched: 7. Germline CDR1 is LGHNA and CDR2 is YNFKEQ. The CDR3 contains 14 residues. In DNA, the CDR3 is TGTGCCAGCAGCCAAGCGAGACAGGGACACGGCTACACCTTC. Amino acid sequence: CASSQARQGHGYTF.

There are many counts of this clonotype. The chain employs TRBV29-1 and TRBJ1-2; TRBD1 aligns across 8 bases. With 4 bases clipped from V and 7 bases from J, the junction kept 8 bases outside the gene matches. There are 13 residues in the CDR3. In germline, CDR1 is SQVTM, CDR2 ANQGSEA. DNA for the CDR3: TGCAGCGTTGTACGGACAGGGTCGGGTGGCTACACCTTC. Translating gives CSVVRTGSGGYTF.

This clonotype was observed once. This could be a read error, since a much larger clone is one nucleotide away. The rearrangement joins TRBV20-1 to TRBJ2-7; the D is unclear. The CDR3 covers 14 residues. The V end lost 6 bases, the J end lost 4 bases, and 19 bases lay between the germline ends. Per the germline V gene, CDR1 is DFQATT and CDR2 is SNEGSKA (reference sequence). The CDR3, as DNA: TGCAGTGCAAAGAGCCGTACCGGAGCGTACGAGCAGTACTTC. This codes for CSAKSRTGAYEQYF.

As concerns this clonotype: Just one base apart from a much larger clone, this may be a read error. J is TRBJ1-4 and V is TRBV6-5; D ambiguous. The CDR3 spans 15 residues. CDR1 is MNHEY, CDR2 SVGAGI, per germline. CDR3 sequence reads: CACSPNRATNEKLFF. The CDR3 DNA follows: TGTGCCTGCAGTCCAAACAGAGCAACTAATGAAAAACTGTTTTTT.

This clonotype has ten or more counts. J is TRBJ2-4 and V is TRBV4-1, with TRBD2 matching 7 bases. CDR1 is MGHRA, CDR2 YSYEKL, per germline. Unmatched junction bases numbered 12, after V lost 0 bases and J lost 1 base. The CDR3 has 19 residues. The CDR3 sequence is CASSQESGGSDIAKNIQYF. For the CDR3, the DNA is TGCGCCAGCAGCCAAGAGTCTGGCGGGAGCGATATCGCCAAAAACATTCAGTACTTC.

Many counts were recorded for this clonotype. The genes are TRBV7-3 and TRBJ2-1, with 7 bases aligning to TRBD2. With V trimmed by 5 bases and J by 7 bases, 8 bases remained unmatched. Germline V CDR1 and CDR2: SGHTA, FQGTGA. CDR3 length equals 14 residues. The CDR3 sequence: CASSPGAGRNEQFF. CDR3 nucleotide sequence: TGTGCCAGCAGCCCTGGAGCGGGAAGAAATGAGCAGTTCTTC.

The chain couples TRBV12-3 or TRBV12-4 to TRBJ1-5, with D possibly TRBD1 on 6 matching bases. This CDR3 contains 13 residues. With 7 bases removed from V and 3 bases from J, the gap between germline ends came to 10 bases. The CDR3 coding sequence is TGTGCCAGCACCCCGGGGGCCAATCAGCCCCAGCATTTT. Its translation is CASTPGANQPQHF.